This is a list of T cell receptor beta chains from one sample in a study of human CD8 memory T cell subsets. TCRdb reprocessed the 5' RACE reads; each CDR3 protein has one entry and no DNA is given. This sample's clone table lists 6,000 to 9,500 distinct CDR3 sequences. The sample consisted of CD8+ T cells from PBMCs. Receptors were obtained from a human donor in good health. The CDR3 runs from the conserved cysteine through the conserved F or W. Fields, in order: clone size, V gene, J gene, CDR3 length, CDR3 protein. Not all rows give a size; the values are once, few, many and, for expanded clones, a class.

abundance: .
v_gene: TRBV7-7
j_gene: TRBJ2-7
len: 16
CDR3aa: CASILNRPAGAYEQYF

abundance: medium-sized
v_gene: TRBV11-2
j_gene: TRBJ2-7
len: 15
CDR3aa: CASSLGTADLYEQYF

abundance: .
v_gene: TRBV11-2
j_gene: TRBJ2-3
len: 13
CDR3aa: CASSFESADTQYF

abundance: .
v_gene: TRBV7-3
j_gene: TRBJ2-3
len: 15
CDR3aa: CASSLLGRATDTQYF

abundance: medium-sized
v_gene: TRBV15
j_gene: TRBJ2-1
len: 16
CDR3aa: CATSGPGLAGAYEQFF

abundance: .
v_gene: TRBV19
j_gene: TRBJ1-2
len: 15
CDR3aa: CASSSFGQGAVGYTF

abundance: .
v_gene: TRBV27
j_gene: TRBJ1-2
len: 16
CDR3aa: CASSFRGASTNYGYTF

abundance: .
v_gene: TRBV29-1
j_gene: TRBJ2-7
len: 13
CDR3aa: CSVEAQNPYEQYF

abundance: .
v_gene: TRBV6-5
j_gene: TRBJ1-2
len: 13
CDR3aa: CASSPRWGFGYTF

abundance: .
v_gene: TRBV7-2
j_gene: TRBJ2-3
len: 14
CDR3aa: CASSPGTITDTQYF

abundance: .
v_gene: TRBV4-2
j_gene: TRBJ2-7
len: 11
CDR3aa: CASSQDHEQYF

abundance: .
v_gene: TRBV20-1
j_gene: TRBJ1-1
len: 13
CDR3aa: CSALNDVGTEAFF

abundance: .
v_gene: TRBV7-9
j_gene: TRBJ1-2
len: 17
CDR3aa: CASSPPGGFLLYDGYTF

abundance: .
v_gene: TRBV18
j_gene: TRBJ2-2
len: 15
CDR3aa: CASSPLDSPTGELFF

abundance: .
v_gene: TRBV20-1
j_gene: TRBJ1-2
len: 13
CDR3aa: CSASATEEYGYTF

abundance: medium-sized
v_gene: TRBV5-6
j_gene: TRBJ2-1
len: 16
CDR3aa: CASSWSSGIFDYEQFF

abundance: medium-sized
v_gene: TRBV6-6
j_gene: TRBJ1-2
len: 15
CDR3aa: CASRGQTFLNYGYTF

abundance: .
v_gene: TRBV29-1
j_gene: TRBJ2-1
len: 16
CDR3aa: CSVVGWREGPRNEQFF

abundance: .
v_gene: TRBV28
j_gene: TRBJ2-1
len: 14
CDR3aa: CASRRSGSYNEQFF

abundance: .
v_gene: TRBV28
j_gene: TRBJ2-7
len: 14
CDR3aa: CASSRLAGAYEQYF

abundance: .
v_gene: TRBV7-3
j_gene: TRBJ2-1
len: 13
CDR3aa: CASSLGQGNEQFF

abundance: .
v_gene: TRBV30
j_gene: TRBJ1-2
len: 11
CDR3aa: CAWSVSYGYTF

abundance: medium-sized
v_gene: TRBV6-4
j_gene: TRBJ2-1
len: 18
CDR3aa: CASSDTGTSGGLVGEQFF

abundance: .
v_gene: TRBV3-1
j_gene: TRBJ1-2
len: 15
CDR3aa: CASSQEAEWGYGYTF

abundance: .
v_gene: TRBV27
j_gene: TRBJ2-1
len: 16
CDR3aa: CASRLGGTTIYNEQFF

abundance: .
v_gene: TRBV4-1
j_gene: TRBJ2-3
len: 14
CDR3aa: CASNPGQGVDTQYF

abundance: medium-sized
v_gene: TRBV25-1
j_gene: TRBJ2-7
len: 14
CDR3aa: CASRNAGQGSEQYF

abundance: .
v_gene: TRBV9
j_gene: TRBJ1-2
len: 14
CDR3aa: CASSENTGDYGYTF

abundance: .
v_gene: TRBV19
j_gene: TRBJ2-7
len: 11
CDR3aa: CASQGSVEQYF

abundance: medium-sized
v_gene: TRBV11-3
j_gene: TRBJ2-3
len: 12
CDR3aa: CARSNSTDTQYF

abundance: medium-sized
v_gene: TRBV29-1
j_gene: TRBJ2-1
len: 12
CDR3aa: CLMDRQYNEQFF

abundance: .
v_gene: TRBV28
j_gene: TRBJ2-1
len: 16
CDR3aa: CASSVTSGEDYNEQFF

abundance: .
v_gene: TRBV11-1
j_gene: TRBJ2-1
len: 17
CDR3aa: CASSLVGLAGPYNEQFF

abundance: .
v_gene: TRBV10-3
j_gene: TRBJ2-2
len: 16
CDR3aa: CAIRDLKATNTGELFF

abundance: medium-sized
v_gene: TRBV29-1
j_gene: TRBJ1-1
len: 18
CDR3aa: CSVDPDRSTSQMNTEAFF

abundance: .
v_gene: TRBV6-6
j_gene: TRBJ2-6
len: 13
CDR3aa: CASGGTGANVLTF

abundance: medium-sized
v_gene: TRBV27
j_gene: TRBJ2-2
len: 15
CDR3aa: CASSLIITNTGELFF

abundance: .
v_gene: TRBV14
j_gene: TRBJ2-7
len: 16
CDR3aa: CASSPQRGKSSYEQYF

abundance: .
v_gene: TRBV5-1
j_gene: TRBJ2-5
len: 12
CDR3aa: CASVGLRETQYF

abundance: .
v_gene: TRBV28
j_gene: TRBJ2-5
len: 14
CDR3aa: CASRLAGEAETQYF

abundance: medium-sized
v_gene: TRBV28
j_gene: TRBJ1-2
len: 14
CDR3aa: CASSFGAGAYGYTF

abundance: medium-sized
v_gene: TRBV20-1
j_gene: TRBJ2-7
len: 17
CDR3aa: CSASPPGLAELAYEQYF

abundance: large
v_gene: TRBV20-1
j_gene: TRBJ1-5
len: 16
CDR3aa: CSANIVGGDSNQPQHF

abundance: .
v_gene: TRBV19
j_gene: TRBJ1-1
len: 13
CDR3aa: CISRRDRVSEAFF

abundance: .
v_gene: TRBV6-2/TRBV6-3
j_gene: TRBJ2-3
len: 17
CDR3aa: CASSYSRASGVTDTQYF

abundance: .
v_gene: TRBV5-1
j_gene: TRBJ1-2
len: 13
CDR3aa: CASSFGTVYGYTF

abundance: .
v_gene: TRBV29-1
j_gene: TRBJ1-1
len: 17
CDR3aa: CSVILGQGLSAGTEAFF

abundance: medium-sized
v_gene: TRBV28
j_gene: TRBJ2-5
len: 14
CDR3aa: CATFGQGESETQYF

abundance: .
v_gene: TRBV7-8
j_gene: TRBJ2-7
len: 14
CDR3aa: CASRAPRGAYEQYF

abundance: .
v_gene: TRBV2
j_gene: TRBJ2-7
len: 13
CDR3aa: CASTGLAAYEQYF

abundance: .
v_gene: TRBV7-9
j_gene: TRBJ2-5
len: 14
CDR3aa: CASSSPRGKATQYF

abundance: .
v_gene: TRBV2
j_gene: TRBJ1-6
len: 15
CDR3aa: CASRLPGQGFGTLHF

abundance: .
v_gene: TRBV20-1
j_gene: TRBJ2-1
len: 15
CDR3aa: CSASTSGGTYNEQFF

abundance: .
v_gene: TRBV20-1
j_gene: TRBJ2-1
len: 15
CDR3aa: CSASPLAGGTNEQFF

abundance: medium-sized
v_gene: TRBV9
j_gene: TRBJ2-7
len: 15
CDR3aa: CASSAYSGEHYEQYF

abundance: .
v_gene: TRBV20-1
j_gene: TRBJ2-5
len: 13
CDR3aa: CSAREGGLETQYF

abundance: .
v_gene: TRBV10-1
j_gene: TRBJ2-3
len: 15
CDR3aa: CASSEGGIGTDTQYF

abundance: .
v_gene: TRBV9
j_gene: TRBJ2-2
len: 15
CDR3aa: CASSPGTGQGGELFF

abundance: .
v_gene: TRBV5-1
j_gene: TRBJ2-1
len: 13
CDR3aa: CASSFKAPNEQFF